A single sample gave rise to the 30 T cell receptor beta chains below, sequenced in a study of T cell responses to AZD1222 COVID-19 vaccine. The assay was immunoSEQ multiplex PCR, and TCRdb's table has in-frame clones only and misses some. The repertoire has some 80,000 clones, around 89% of them found once; the top ten carry over 8%. The material sequenced was peripheral blood, taken 28 days after the second dose of the MenACWY control vaccine. These TCRs come from an adult who received the MenACWY meningococcal vaccine as a control.

The chain carries TRBV5-1 and TRBJ1-4; 8 nucleotides match TRBD1. Per germline, CDR1 SGHRS and CDR2 YFSETQ. The V and J ends lost 4 bases and 8 bases, in that order; junction bases with no gene match: 10. The length of the CDR3 is 15 residues. Written as DNA, the CDR3 is TGCGCCAGCAGCCCGCAGGGGGCGATAGGGGAAAAACTGTTTTTT. Translating it yields CASSPQGAIGEKLFF.

DNA of the CDR3: TGCGCCAGCAGCTTAAGGCAGGATATGGACACCGGGGAGCTGTTTTTT. The encoded protein is CASSLRQDMDTGELFF. This chain connects TRBV5-1 to TRBJ2-2; no clear D. The ends were cut back, 2 bases at V and 3 bases at J, with 14 bases in the middle. Germline V gives CDR1 SGHRS, CDR2 YFSETQ. The CDR3 has 16 amino acids.

The chain recombines TRBV28 with TRBJ1-1, with D tentatively TRBD1 (6 bases). This CDR3 has 13 residues. V was shortened by 5 bases and J by 4 bases, with 11 bases between the two germline ends. Germline CDR1 and CDR2: MDHEN and SYDVKM. The CDR3 sequence is CASSPGVSTEAFF. CDR3 sequence (DNA): TGTGCCAGCAGTCCAGGGGTCTCCACTGAAGCTTTCTTT.

The chain couples TRBV4-3 to TRBJ2-1; D ambiguous. The CDR3 is made up of 17 amino acids. Trimming removed 1 base at V and 0 bases at J, with 13 bases between. Germline V gives CDR1 LGHNA, CDR2 YSLEER. CDR3 amino acids: CASSQVTARSSYNEQFF. CDR3 DNA sequence: TGCGCCAGCAGCCAAGTAACGGCCAGGAGCTCCTACAATGAGCAGTTCTTC.

The chain links TRBV5-6 to TRBJ1-6, with no clear D. CDR1 is SGHDT, CDR2 YYEEEE, per germline. V shed 0 bases and J shed 0 bases, with 7 bases lying between them. The length of the CDR3 is 16 residues. The CDR3 sequence is CASSLAGSSYNSPLHF. CDR3 sequence (DNA): TGTGCCAGCAGCTTGGCCGGGAGCTCCTATAATTCACCCCTCCACTTT.

This clone has only one observation. V gene TRBV6-2 or TRBV6-3 combines with J gene TRBJ1-5; no definite D call. The CDR3 has 15 amino acids. V lost 2 bases and J 0 bases, leaving 8 bases between the germline ends. Germline CDR1 reads MNHEY; CDR2 reads SVGEGT. The CDR3 bases are TGTGCCAGCAGTTACGCGAGTTATAGCAATCAGCCCCAGCATTTT. Translating gives CASSYASYSNQPQHF.

The rearrangement joins TRBV7-7 to TRBJ2-7; TRBD2 agrees at 7 bases. Germline trimming cut 2 bases from V and 4 bases from J; bases unmatched to any gene: 5. The CDR3 spans 14 residues. Germline V CDR1 and CDR2: SSHAT, FNYEAQ (reference sequence). The CDR3 nucleotides are TGTGCCAGCAGCTTACGAGTCGGGGGGTACGAGCAGTACTTC. Translating gives CASSLRVGGYEQYF.

The V and J genes are TRBV10-3 and TRBJ1-5; D is perhaps TRBD1 (5 bases). V was shortened by 7 bases and J by 3 bases, with 13 bases between the two germline ends. The CDR3 sequence is 14 residues long. Germline CDR1 is ENHRY and CDR2 is SYGVKD. The DNA of the CDR3 is TGTGCCATCAAAGGGGTAGGGGACAATCAGCCCCAGCATTTT. Its translation is CAIKGVGDNQPQHF.

V is TRBV29-1 and J is TRBJ2-5; D gene ambiguous. CDR3 length: 13 amino acids. V lost 3 bases and J 1 base, leaving 9 bases between the germline ends. Germline V CDR1 and CDR2: SQVTM, ANQGSEA. CDR3: CSVEASPQETQYF. The CDR3 DNA follows: TGCAGCGTTGAGGCTAGTCCCCAAGAGACCCAGTACTTC.

This chain uses TRBV11-2 with TRBJ1-2; unclear D gene. This CDR3 contains 12 residues. In germline, CDR1 is SGHAT, CDR2 FQNNGV. Trimming took off 3 bases at V and 4 bases at J, with 6 bases between the two ends. The CDR3 DNA sequence: TGTGCCAGCAGCTTCCCCGGCTATGGCTACACCTTC. Translating it yields CASSFPGYGYTF.

CDR3 in DNA: TGTGCCAGCAGTTTAGGGACATTTAATTCACCCCTCCACTTT. Amino acid sequence: CASSLGTFNSPLHF. The chain recombines TRBV28 with TRBJ1-6; D may be TRBD1 (6 bases). V was cut by 2 bases and J by 6 bases, with 8 bases left in between. Germline CDR1 and CDR2: MDHEN and SYDVKM. The CDR3 has 14 residues. Combining the CDR3 with reference TRBV28 and TRBJ1-6 gives the whole variable domain DVKVTQSSRYLVKRTGEKVFLECVQDMDHENMFWYRQDPGLGLRLIYFSYDVKMKEKGDIPEGYSVSREKKERFSLILESASTNQTSMYLCASSLGTFNSPLHFGNGTRLTVT.

The CDR3 sequence is CSVDDGGGAHNEQFF. Here the CDR3 DNA reads TGCAGCGTTGACGATGGCGGGGGGGCCCACAATGAGCAGTTCTTC. This sequence joins TRBV29-1 and TRBJ2-1, with 9 bases matching TRBD2. The CDR3 spans 15 residues. CDR1 is SQVTM, CDR2 ANQGSEA, per germline. The V and J ends lost 3 bases and 5 bases, in that order; junction bases with no gene match: 8.

The chain is built from TRBV18 and TRBJ2-7; D remains unclear. V was pared by 0 bases and J by 0 bases, with 6 bases between. The V gene's germline CDR1 is KGHSH and CDR2 LQKENI. The CDR3 loop spans 14 amino acids. CDR3 DNA: TGTGCCAGCTCACCACCGGGCCTCTCCTACGAGCAGTACTTC. It encodes CASSPPGLSYEQYF.

The chain joins TRBV11-2 to TRBJ1-1, with 9 bases lining up with TRBD1. CDR1 is SGHAT and CDR2 is FQNNGV in the germline V gene. V was pared by 5 bases and J by 0 bases, with 4 bases of the junction left unmatched. The CDR3 contains 15 residues. Here the CDR3 DNA reads TGTGCCAGCAGCCGAGGACAGGGGATGAACACTGAAGCTTTCTTT. It is translated as CASSRGQGMNTEAFF.

This chain uses TRBV30 with TRBJ2-7; 12 nucleotides agree with TRBD1. CDR1 and CDR2 (germline): GTSNPN, SVGIG (reference sequence). With 4 bases clipped from V and 6 bases from J, the junction kept 10 bases outside the gene matches. The CDR3 totals 15 residues. CDR3 bases: TGTGCCTGGACCTCGCAAGGGACAGGGGGCTCCGAGCAGTACTTC. Translation: CAWTSQGTGGSEQYF.

This clone was detected a few times. The chain combines TRBV2 with TRBJ2-2; TRBD1 matches 8 bases. V was pared by 7 bases and J by 5 bases, with 9 bases of the junction left unmatched. Germline assignment: CDR1 SNHLY and CDR2 FYNNEI. The CDR3 spans 15 residues. The CDR3 nucleotides read TGTGCCAGCAACCCAGGGGGCGGGAAAACCGGGGAGCTGTTTTTT. Its translation is CASNPGGGKTGELFF.

The chain employs TRBV5-5 and TRBJ2-3; tentative D call: TRBD1 (7 bases). The V and J ends lost 4 bases and 3 bases respectively, with 18 bases between them. The CDR3 runs to 16 residues. Germline-derived CDR1 and CDR2 are SGHKS and YYEKEE (reference sequence). The CDR3 bases are TGTGCCAGCAGCCCACAGGGGATTGGAGGGACAGATACGCAGTATTTT. Amino acids: CASSPQGIGGTDTQYF.

This clone was observed once. The rearrangement uses TRBV6-4 and TRBJ1-1, with D perhaps TRBD1 (6 bases). The CDR3 runs 14 residues. Germline CDR1 MRHNA, CDR2 SNTAGT. V dropped 5 bases and J dropped 3 bases, with 13 bases sitting between them. The CDR3 nucleotides are TGTGCCAGCAGTAACGAGGGGGGGGACACTGAAGCTTTCTTT. This gives the protein CASSNEGGDTEAFF.

V usage is TRBV6-1 and J usage is TRBJ2-3, with TRBD2 matching over 7 bases. CDR3 length: 16 residues. Trimming took 3 bases from V and 0 from J; bases not matched to a gene: 6. Germline-derived CDR1 and CDR2 are MNHNS and SASEGT. CDR3 loop: CASSEKRGGSTDTQYF. CDR3 DNA sequence: TGTGCCAGCAGTGAGAAACGGGGAGGGAGCACAGATACGCAGTATTTT.

This clone has just one count. The V call is TRBV24-1, the J call TRBJ2-6, with 11 bases aligning to TRBD1. Germline CDR1 is KGHDR and CDR2 is SFDVKD. CDR3 size: 18 residues. The ends lost 4 bases at V and 0 bases at J; junction bases unmatched: 4. CDR3 nucleotide sequence: TGTGCCACCAGTGAGGCCGGGACAGGGGGCTCTGGGGCCAACGTCCTGACTTTC. Amino acid sequence: CATSEAGTGGSGANVLTF.

The chain couples TRBV19 to TRBJ1-1; unclear D gene. CDR1 is LNHDA and CDR2 is SQIVND in the germline V gene (reference sequence). The CDR3 runs to 12 residues. V gave up 3 bases and J gave up 5 bases, with 7 bases separating them. Written as DNA, the CDR3 is TGTGCCAGTAGTATGAGGCAAACTGAAGCTTTCTTT. Translating gives CASSMRQTEAFF.

The chain is built from TRBV5-5 and TRBJ1-5, with D unresolved. This CDR3 comprises 14 residues. V was pared by 1 base and J by 0 bases, with 5 bases between. Germline-derived CDR1 and CDR2 are SGHKS and YYEKEE (reference sequence). The DNA of the CDR3 is TGTGCCAGCAGCTTGACCAATAGCAATCAGCCCCAGCATTTT. Residues: CASSLTNSNQPQHF.

This rearrangement joins TRBV18 to TRBJ2-3; D remains ambiguous. The V and J ends lost 0 bases and 0 bases respectively, with 7 bases between them. Per the germline V gene, CDR1 is KGHSH and CDR2 is LQKENI. The CDR3 covers 15 residues. In DNA form, the CDR3 reads TGTGCCAGCTCACCACCGATAAAGAGCACAGATACGCAGTATTTT. Protein sequence: CASSPPIKSTDTQYF.

The chain joins TRBV5-1 to TRBJ1-4; D possibly corresponds to TRBD1 (5 bases). Germline V gene data show CDR1 as SGHRS and CDR2 as YFSETQ. This CDR3 has 18 residues. The V gene lost 4 bases and the J gene lost 6 bases, with 25 bases spanning the gap. The CDR3 DNA follows: TGCGCCAGCAGCCCGTTGCCGACAGAAGACGCTCCTGATGAAAAACTGTTTTTT. Translation: CASSPLPTEDAPDEKLFF.

The gene calls are TRBV3-1 (or the pseudogene TRBV3-2) and TRBJ2-3; TRBD2 agrees at 9 bases. CDR3 length: 16 amino acids. V was pared by 5 bases and J by 0 bases, with 6 bases of the junction left unmatched. Germline values: CDR1 LGHDT, CDR2 YNNKEL (reference sequence). Written as DNA, the CDR3 is TGTGCCAGCAGCGTCCCTAGCGGGGTGAGCACAGATACGCAGTATTTT. This encodes CASSVPSGVSTDTQYF.

The rearrangement uses TRBV9 and TRBJ2-5; 7 nucleotides line up with TRBD2. The CDR3 contains 14 residues. After removal of 3 bases from V and 2 bases from J, the junction contained 4 bases not matched to a gene. Germline CDR1 SGDLS, CDR2 YYNGEE. CDR3 sequence reads: CASSAGTIQETQYF. The CDR3 DNA sequence: TGTGCCAGCAGCGCCGGGACTATACAAGAGACCCAGTACTTC.

The rearrangement joins TRBV11-2 to TRBJ2-3; D is unresolved. Germline V CDR1 and CDR2: SGHAT, FQNNGV. This CDR3 region has 15 residues. The V end lost 2 bases, the J end lost 3 bases, and 12 bases lay between the germline ends. CDR3 loop: CASSLLTIDTDTQYF. The CDR3 coding sequence is TGTGCCAGCAGCTTACTGACAATAGATACAGATACGCAGTATTTT.

The rearrangement links TRBV7-9 to TRBJ1-1; TRBD1 matches 9 bases. CDR3 size: 17 residues. CDR1 and CDR2 from the germline V gene are SEHNR and FQNEAQ (reference sequence). V lost 5 bases and J lost 5; bases outside the gene matches: 15. CDR3: CASSPRPGTGSRTEAFF. The CDR3 DNA reads as TGTGCCAGCAGCCCGCGTCCCGGGACAGGGTCGAGAACTGAAGCTTTCTTT.

V and J are TRBV19 and TRBJ2-7; tentative D call: TRBD2 (6 bases). There are 15 residues in the CDR3. V lost 2 bases, J lost 5 bases, and 16 bases lay in between. Per the germline V gene, CDR1 is LNHDA and CDR2 is SQIVND (reference sequence). The CDR3 DNA follows: TGTGCCAGTAGTATAAGTTGGACTAATGCGAACGAGCAGTACTTC. Its translation: CASSISWTNANEQYF.

The gene calls are TRBV19 and TRBJ1-2; D possibly corresponds to TRBD1 (5 bases). Looked up from germline, CDR1 is LNHDA and CDR2 is SQIVND (reference sequence). This CDR3 has 14 amino acids. The V end lost 1 base, the J end lost 5 bases, and 11 bases lay between the germline ends. The CDR3 loop reads CASSIGRVSYGYTF. CDR3 bases: TGTGCCAGTAGTATAGGCAGGGTATCGTATGGCTACACCTTC.